Shown below are 10 T cell receptor beta chains from a single sample sequenced in a study of blood T cell repertoires in COVID-19. Produced via immunoSEQ multiplex PCR; TCRdb's table is partial and in-frame only. This table holds about 330,000 clones, 70% to 90% found once. Material for sequencing was peripheral blood. All receptors come from a man aged 18 to 29 who had recovered from COVID-19.

This clone came up a few times. Different DNA sequences within this sample yield the same CDR3. The V and J genes are TRBV7-9 and TRBJ2-7, with no clear D. Trimming left V 1 base short and J 3 bases short, with 4 bases between. In germline, CDR1 is SEHNR, CDR2 FQNEAQ (reference sequence). The CDR3 is made up of 12 amino acids. The CDR3 sequence: CASSLGSYEQYF. In DNA, the CDR3 is TGTGCCAGCAGCTTAGGTAGCTACGAGCAGTACTTC. Full variable domain (remainder filled in from reference TRBV7-9 and TRBJ2-7): DTGVSQNPRHKITKRGQNVTFRCDPISEHNRLYWYRQTLGQGPEFLTYFQNEAQLEKSRLLSDRFSAERPKGSFSTLEIQRTEQGDSAMYLCASSLGSYEQYFGPGTRLTVT.

CDR3: CATSTQAYSYEQYF. As DNA, the CDR3 is TGTGCCACCAGCACTCAGGCCTACTCCTACGAGCAGTACTTC. The V gene is TRBV15, the J gene TRBJ2-7; D is uncertain. V lost 4 bases, J lost 0 bases, and 10 bases lay in between. The length of the CDR3 is 14 residues. CDR1 is LNHNV, CDR2 YYDKDF, per germline (reference sequence).

On this clone: Within the sample, other DNA sequences also encode this same CDR3. The chain is built from TRBV4-3 and TRBJ1-1; D call uncertain. The length of the CDR3 is 13 residues. With 1 base removed from V and 3 bases from J, the gap between germline ends came to 6 bases. Germline CDR1 LGHNA, CDR2 YSLEER. CDR3 DNA sequence: TGCGCCAGCAGCCAAGTTCGGGACACTGAAGCTTTCTTT. It encodes CASSQVRDTEAFF.

This clone was picked up one time. This chain links TRBV25-1 with TRBJ1-3; D may be TRBD1 (6 bases). V was trimmed by 0 bases and J by 2 bases, leaving 11 bases between them. Germline CDR1 MGHDK, CDR2 SYGVNS. The CDR3 length is 16 residues. The CDR3 coding sequence is TGTGCCAGCAGTGAATATAGGGGGGGAACTGGAAACACCATATATTTT. It encodes CASSEYRGGTGNTIYF.

J is TRBJ1-2 and V is TRBV30; 7 positions agree with TRBD1. Germline V lookup: CDR1 GTSNPN, CDR2 SVGIG (reference sequence). The CDR3 is 13 residues long. Trimming cost V 7 bases and J 2 bases; bases outside gene matches: 7. This CDR3 reads CASNRGLNYGYTF. In DNA, the CDR3 is TGTGCCTCCAACAGGGGACTGAACTATGGCTACACCTTC. Full variable domain (outside the CDR3, taken from reference TRBV30 and TRBJ1-2): SQTIHQWPATLVQPVGSPLSLECTVEGTSNPNLYWYRQAAGRGLQLLFYSVGIGQISSEVPQNLSASRPQDRQFILSSKKLLLSDSGFYLCASNRGLNYGYTFGSGTRLTVV.

The chain recombines TRBV6-4 with TRBJ2-3; D possibly corresponds to TRBD1 (5 bases). The CDR3 consists of 14 residues. Trimming took 3 bases from V and 0 from J, leaving 7 bases between them. CDR1 is MRHNA, CDR2 SNTAGT, per germline. In DNA form, the CDR3 reads TGTGCCAGCAGTGAGGGGCAAAGCACAGATACGCAGTATTTT. Translation: CASSEGQSTDTQYF.

The genes are TRBV29-1 and TRBJ1-4; D is possibly TRBD1 (5 bases). Germline assignment: CDR1 SQVTM and CDR2 ANQGSEA. CDR3 length: 13 amino acids. CDR3 DNA sequence: TGCAGTGCACAGGACATACAGAGTGAAAAACTGTTTTTT. It encodes CSAQDIQSEKLFF.

The V gene is TRBV5-1, the J gene TRBJ2-7, with 9 bases lining up with TRBD1. The CDR3 has 15 residues. Germline CDR1 reads SGHRS; CDR2 reads YFSETQ. V lost 0 bases to trimming and J lost 3 bases; unmatched junction nucleotides: 4. The CDR3 DNA reads TGCGCCAGCAGCTTGGCCGGGGACAGGGTCTACGAGCAGTACTTC. This encodes CASSLAGDRVYEQYF.

The V gene is TRBV6-6, the J gene TRBJ1-1; D remains unclear. In germline, CDR1 is MNHNY, CDR2 SVGAGI (reference sequence). V lost 7 bases to trimming and J lost 4 bases, with 16 bases between them. The CDR3 covers 14 residues. CDR3 DNA sequence: TGTGCCAGCAATACGGAGGGCACGGGCACTGAAGCTTTCTTT. Amino acids: CASNTEGTGTEAFF.

The chain employs TRBV6-5 and TRBJ2-7; 9 bases are shared with TRBD1. This CDR3 contains 15 residues. V shed 7 bases, J shed 6 bases, and the junction held 13 bases outside the gene matches. Germline V gene data show CDR1 as MNHEY and CDR2 as SVGAGI. CDR3 amino acids: CASNKQGALPGEQYF. The CDR3 nucleotides read TGTGCCAGCAACAAACAGGGGGCCCTTCCGGGCGAGCAGTACTTC.